This TCR beta chain was retrieved from a study of blood T cell repertoires in COVID-19 (dated by TCRdb to the early 2020s). Study-wide context: The collaborator samples originated in the United States, Italy and Spain and spanned the acute and convalescent phases of COVID-19. The repertoires were released in a freely available public database meant as a resource for research on the immune response to SARS-CoV-2. The sample metadata nearly always contained a de-identified subject ID, COVID-19 status, age in years and sex. The samples were drawn from the first 160 participants of the ongoing ImmuneRACE study and from 950 to 1,500 subjects provided by 6 global collaborators. Deeply sampled blood TCRbeta repertoires from subjects exposed to, actively infected with, or recovered from COVID-19 were included in the dataset. Where available, HLA class I and class II types were taken from metadata supplied by the sample provider and were not determined by assay-based typing. The material from the prospective study consisted of cDNA or gDNA derived from T cells, B-cell-depleted T cells, or PBMCs.

Study-wide conclusions, independent of this receptor: How much clinical and demographic metadata was included differed by source and by participant, and the metadata was provided uncurated.

CDR1 and CDR2 are drawn from the germline V gene (reference sequence): LGHDT, YNNKEL. The CDR3, cysteine through phenylalanine, is 16 amino acids long. The sequence is cut down to CDR3 DNA, 48 bases in frame from base 1. Trimming takes 2 bases off V and 7 bases off J; junction bases not matched to a gene: 7. For this clone: Its antigen has not been determined. Base qualities are not recorded, but no much larger clone differs from it by a single base.

In the prospective study, participants were roughly 18 to 95 years old, resided in under 30 geographic areas of the United States, and were enrolled through a virtual design. In the prospective study, cohorts were assigned on the basis of participant-reported clinical history obtained from a screening survey and a study questionnaire. Each participant in the prospective study had whole blood, serum and a nasopharyngeal or oropharyngeal swab collected by mobile phlebotomists. Participants in the prospective study had the option to provide additional blood draws and questionnaires over an approximately two-month period. Before DNA extraction, prospective study blood samples were shipped either frozen or at room temperature. The immunoSEQ Assay, a bias-controlled multiplex PCR, was used to amplify TCRbeta CDR3 regions from genomic DNA. The study's own analysis went as follows. The number of nucleated cells in each sample was estimated by amplification of reference gene primers within the assay. Sequence reads were collapsed and filtered to measure the absolute abundance of every unique TCRbeta CDR3 rearrangement. Productive Simpson clonality was computed per sample as the square root of Simpson's diversity index over productive rearrangements. TCRdb re-hosts the immuneACCESS table, in-frame sequences only. Its copies lack some clones; in the studies checked, an unresolved V gene accounts for under half of them, and the cause for the rest is not known. That table furnishes V, J and clone size, whereas the DNA furnished D and trimming. This sample has a few hundred thousand clones in its table, and about 80% of those were observed once. Jointly, the top ten make up approximately 4.5% of the sample.

The sample was PBMCs or T cells enriched from blood (not recorded which). The sequence is built from TRBV3-1 (or the pseudogene TRBV3-2) and TRBJ1-6; 8 junctional bases match TRBD1. The clonotype was recovered from a man under 40 with acute COVID-19. The DNA is TGTGCCAGCAGCCAAAAGCGTACAGGGGGGAATTCACCCCTCCACTTT. Its protein reads: CASSQKRTGGNSPLHF.